The entry below describes one T cell receptor (beta chain). Its antigen specificity is not known. Per-base qualities were not stored, and no clone one base away is much larger. After removal of 3 bases from V and 2 bases from J, the junction retains 3 bases not matched to a gene. Looking up the germline V gene yields CDR1 KGHSH and CDR2 LQKENI. Taken from cysteine to phenylalanine, the CDR3 has 14 residues. Here the CDR3 DNA is all that survives: 42 bases in frame from base 1. The entry originates in a study of T-cell memory formation after mild COVID-19 (TCRdb year 2021). Regarding the research as a whole: Most TCR sequence clusters were specific to one of the two donors. T-cell clones expanding and contracting after mild COVID-19 in a couple of donors were tracked by longitudinal TCRalpha and TCRbeta repertoire sequencing. Two young, previously healthy adult volunteers made up the cohort, one male and one female.

Ficoll-Paque density gradient centrifugation was used to isolate PBMCs. The instrument was an Illumina NovaSeq 6000. cDNA libraries for TCRalpha and TCRbeta were prepared by 5'RACE using constant-segment primers, with sample barcodes and unique molecular identifiers added. Trizol reagent was used to extract RNA from every sample. Amplification of the libraries took two PCR steps, and the second step added a second sample barcode plus Illumina TruSeq adapters. Sequencing of libraries was performed on an Illumina NovaSeq with 2 x 150 bp paired-end reads. The original pipeline was this. The reads were demultiplexed and collapsed into UMI-guided consensus sequences using migec v1.2.7. Using mixcr v2.1.11, UMI consensuses were aligned to TRA and TRB V and J templates and then assembled into clonotypes. A clonotype was counted as expanded or contracted only if both edgeR and NoisET called the change significant, with noise models trained on biological replicates. For edgeR calls, the thresholds were a false discovery rate-adjusted p below 0.01 and a log2 fold-change of 1. As an exploratory analysis of dynamics, max-normalized trajectories of the 1000 most abundant clonotypes were examined by PCA with hierarchical clustering. Each responding clone was given a CD4 or CD8 phenotype based on the CD4+ and CD8+ repertoires, which had been sequenced separately. TCRdb reanalyzed the raw reads on its own, using fastp at Q25 for trimming and MiXCR for clone calling, and kept in-frame beta chains. Merged by CDR3 protein, the rows form single entries marked with the most common genes and DNA. The V and J calls come from TCRdb's annotation, not from the publication. Present in this sample are hundreds of thousands of distinct CDR3 sequences, 20% to 25% of which were seen just once. The biggest ten clones account for around 13% of the sample.

Results and caveats for the whole study, not just this receptor: Balanced CD4/CD8 phenotypes were observed for clones contracting from day 15 to 85, whereas a bias towards CD4+ was observed for a second wave of clones expanding from day 15 to 37. The study covered only a couple of mild cases, and larger cohorts including severe cases with pre-infection samples were considered necessary. Contracting CD4+ clones were located mainly in the CM and EM memory subsets, whereas CD8+ clones were found to be enriched in EMRA. SARS-CoV-2 specificity of the second-wave clones peaking on day 37 was not confirmed. Some responding clones were detected in pre-infection memory, which suggested that pre-existing cross-reactive memory T cells had joined the SARS-CoV-2 response.

Sequencing used PBMCs or a T cell subset sorted from them (not recorded which). This sequence uses TRBV18 and TRBJ2-7, with TRBD2 identical over 8 junction bases. This sequence originates from an adult woman who had mild COVID-19 (a few samples of this study predate the infection). The sample titles of this study are shuffled in the database, so cell type and time point are left out; the donor was told from shared clones. The DNA sequence is as follows: TGTGCCAGCTCACCTAGCGGGGCCGCCTACGAGCAGTACTTC. The resulting protein is CASSPSGAAYEQYF.